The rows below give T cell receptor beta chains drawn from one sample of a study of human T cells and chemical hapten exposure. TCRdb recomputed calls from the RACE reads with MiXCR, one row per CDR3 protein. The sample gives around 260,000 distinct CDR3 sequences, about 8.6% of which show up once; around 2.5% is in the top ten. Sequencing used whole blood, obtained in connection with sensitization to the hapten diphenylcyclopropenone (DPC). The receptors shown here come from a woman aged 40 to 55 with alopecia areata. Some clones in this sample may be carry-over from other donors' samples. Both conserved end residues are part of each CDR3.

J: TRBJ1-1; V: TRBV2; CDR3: CASSVDGGDTEAFF
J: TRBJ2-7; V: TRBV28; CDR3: CASSSGTVPYEQYF
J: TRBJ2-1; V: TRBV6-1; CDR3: CASRREGNNEQFF
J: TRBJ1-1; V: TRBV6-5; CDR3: CASSYSGADTEAFF
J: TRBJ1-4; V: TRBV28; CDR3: CASRPDRGIEKLFF
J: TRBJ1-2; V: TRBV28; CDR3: CATTPGDRLVGYTF
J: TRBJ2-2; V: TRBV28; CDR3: CASSSLLGELFF
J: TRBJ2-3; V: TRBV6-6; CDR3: CASSYGLREYSTDTQYF
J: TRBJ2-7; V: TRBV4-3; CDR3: CASSQAGGPYEQYF
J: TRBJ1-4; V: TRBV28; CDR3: CASSLRGRNERLFF
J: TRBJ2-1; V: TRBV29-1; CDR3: CSVAPSTDEQFF
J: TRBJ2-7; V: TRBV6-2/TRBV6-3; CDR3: CASSYLGSEQYF
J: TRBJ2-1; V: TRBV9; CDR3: CASSVAGTTVDEQFF
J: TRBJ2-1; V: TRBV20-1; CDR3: CSARRPTYNEQFF
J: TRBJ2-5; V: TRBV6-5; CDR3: CASSYSGYLRVETQYF
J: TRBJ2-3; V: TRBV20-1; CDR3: CSARTSGRRDTQYF
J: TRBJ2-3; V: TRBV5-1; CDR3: CASSLVVGTDTQYF
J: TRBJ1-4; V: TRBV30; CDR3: CAWSEGRSSEKLFF
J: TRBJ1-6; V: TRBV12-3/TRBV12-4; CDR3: CASSFGQGSSPLHF
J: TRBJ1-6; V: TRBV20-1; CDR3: CSARVGGVASPLHF
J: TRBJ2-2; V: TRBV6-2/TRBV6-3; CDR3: CASSSWTGGTGELFF
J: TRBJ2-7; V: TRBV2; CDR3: CASTLVYEQYF
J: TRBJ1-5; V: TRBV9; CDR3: CASSAWPNPNQPQHF
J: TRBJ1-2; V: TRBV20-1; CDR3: CSASWDRPNYGYTF
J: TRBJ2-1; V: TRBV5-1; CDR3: CASSPDYYNEQFF
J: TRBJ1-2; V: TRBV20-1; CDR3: CSARKTGRVNYGYTF
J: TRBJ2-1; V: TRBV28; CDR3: CASSQYPGQEQFF
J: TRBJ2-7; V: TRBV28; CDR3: CASRGPSIYEQYF
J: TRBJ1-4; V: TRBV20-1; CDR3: CSAGTGTSGKLFF
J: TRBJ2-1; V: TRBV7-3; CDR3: CASSPMPTGESNEQFF
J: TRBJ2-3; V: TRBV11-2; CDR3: CASSLTSGPEDTQYF